A selection of T cell receptor beta chains follows, all from one sample in a study of siplizumab effects on memory and regulatory T cells. Produced via immunoSEQ multiplex PCR; TCRdb's table is partial and in-frame only. The profile covers 100,000 to 110,000 clones, with around 90% appearing a single time and approximately 0.15% taken by the ten largest. The sequenced sample consisted of CD4+ T cells sorted from blood. Receptors were obtained from a human donor in good health. Each CDR3 is given with its conserved first and last residue. Fields, in order: V gene, J gene, D gene, clone size, CDR3 protein, CDR3 DNA. The D gene is left open where the match is weak. For some rows the clone size is stated as once, few or many, or as a class when expanded; others skip it.

V: TRBV6-1
J: TRBJ1-2
D: .
size: .
CDR3: CASTGNSWYGYTF
DNA: TGTGCCAGCACAGGTAACAGCTGGTATGGCTACACCTTC

V: TRBV10-2
J: TRBJ2-3
D: .
size: .
CDR3: CASSEGSGASTDTQYF
DNA: TGCGCCAGCAGTGAGGGTTCGGGGGCCAGCACAGATACGCAGTATTTT

V: TRBV7-6
J: TRBJ2-5
D: .
size: once
CDR3: CASSLRGEQETQYF
DNA: TGTGCCAGCAGCTTACGAGGGGAACAAGAGACCCAGTACTTC

V: TRBV15
J: TRBJ1-2
D: .
size: .
CDR3: CATSRDSPSGYTF
DNA: TGTGCCACCAGCAGAGATTCCCCCTCTGGCTACACCTTC

V: TRBV4-3
J: TRBJ2-7
D: TRBD2
size: .
CDR3: CASSQDRTSGGAGEQYF
DNA: TGCGCCAGCAGCCAAGATCGGACTAGCGGGGGGGCAGGCGAGCAGTACTTC

V: TRBV19
J: TRBJ2-7
D: TRBD2
size: .
CDR3: CASRTSGGPHDYEQYF
DNA: TGTGCCAGCAGGACTAGCGGGGGGCCCCATGACTACGAGCAGTACTTC

V: TRBV7-2
J: TRBJ1-1
D: TRBD1
size: .
CDR3: CASSSQGGNTEAFF
DNA: TGTGCCAGCAGCTCCCAGGGGGGGAACACTGAAGCTTTCTTT

V: TRBV7-7
J: TRBJ2-5
D: .
size: .
CDR3: CASSLERQETQYF
DNA: TGTGCCAGCAGCTTAGAACGGCAAGAGACCCAGTACTTC

V: TRBV7-9
J: TRBJ1-2
D: TRBD1
size: few
CDR3: CASSSSDRGTGYTF
DNA: TGTGCCAGCAGCTCCTCTGACAGGGGGACCGGCTACACCTTC

V: TRBV6-5
J: TRBJ2-1
D: TRBD2
size: .
CDR3: CASRRLASEQFF
DNA: TGTGCCAGCAGAAGACTAGCGAGTGAGCAGTTCTTC

V: TRBV10-1
J: TRBJ1-1
D: .
size: .
CDR3: CASSGGEAFF
DNA: TGCGCCAGCAGTGGCGGTGAAGCTTTCTTT

V: TRBV10-3
J: TRBJ2-1
D: .
size: .
CDR3: CAISETPSYSYNEQFF
DNA: TGTGCCATCAGTGAGACCCCAAGCTACTCCTACAATGAGCAGTTCTTC

V: TRBV23-1
J: TRBJ1-2
D: TRBD1
size: .
CDR3: CASSQQPGSDREDYGYTF
DNA: TGCGCCAGCAGTCAACAACCCGGATCGGACAGGGAGGACTATGGCTACACCTTC

V: TRBV27
J: TRBJ2-7
D: TRBD2
size: .
CDR3: CASSYGLASYEQYF
DNA: TGTGCCAGCAGTTACGGACTAGCTTCATACGAGCAGTACTTC

V: TRBV18
J: TRBJ2-6
D: TRBD1
size: .
CDR3: CASSLTGAGANVLTF
DNA: TGTGCCAGCTCATTAACAGGGGCTGGGGCCAACGTCCTGACTTTC

V: TRBV7-3
J: TRBJ2-2
D: .
size: .
CDR3: CASSLTHGTGELFF
DNA: TGTGCCAGCAGCTTAACGCACGGGACCGGGGAGCTGTTTTTT

V: TRBV4-1
J: TRBJ1-5
D: .
size: once
CDR3: CASSQGVGRIQPQHF
DNA: TGCGCCAGCAGCCAAGGGGTCGGCCGAATTCAGCCCCAGCATTTT

V: TRBV30
J: TRBJ2-3
D: .
size: .
CDR3: CAWRPTGGATSTDTQYF
DNA: TGTGCCTGGAGACCAACGGGGGGCGCCACTAGCACAGATACGCAGTATTTT

V: TRBV2
J: TRBJ1-1
D: .
size: .
CDR3: CASRSTTEAFF
DNA: TGTGCCAGCAGGAGTACCACTGAAGCTTTCTTT

V: TRBV28
J: TRBJ1-1
D: .
size: .
CDR3: CASKGGFHNTEAFF
DNA: TGTGCCTCTAAAGGAGGGTTTCACAACACTGAAGCTTTCTTT

V: TRBV18
J: TRBJ2-2
D: .
size: .
CDR3: CASSPDRIVTGELFF
DNA: TGTGCCAGCTCTCCCGACAGGATAGTCACCGGGGAGCTGTTTTTT

V: TRBV9
J: TRBJ1-2
D: TRBD1
size: .
CDR3: CASSGRGYYGYTF
DNA: TGTGCCAGCAGCGGCAGGGGGTACTATGGCTACACCTTC

V: TRBV5-1
J: TRBJ2-7
D: .
size: .
CDR3: CASSYPGYEQYF
DNA: TGCGCCAGCAGCTATCCGGGGTACGAGCAGTACTTC

V: TRBV2
J: TRBJ1-1
D: .
size: .
CDR3: CASKGLDSDPDEAFF
DNA: TGTGCCAGCAAAGGTCTGGACAGCGATCCCGATGAAGCTTTCTTT

V: TRBV19
J: TRBJ1-2
D: .
size: .
CDR3: CASSSYPGHSYGYTF
DNA: TGTGCCAGTAGCTCGTACCCGGGACACAGCTATGGCTACACCTTC

V: TRBV9
J: TRBJ2-7
D: .
size: .
CDR3: CASSPQGASYEQYF
DNA: TGTGCCAGCAGCCCACAGGGAGCCTCCTACGAGCAGTACTTC

V: TRBV28
J: TRBJ1-2
D: .
size: .
CDR3: CASSLATRTQTDYGYTF
DNA: TGTGCCAGCAGTTTAGCCACACGGACCCAGACAGACTATGGCTACACCTTC

V: TRBV7-2
J: TRBJ1-1
D: .
size: .
CDR3: CASSLSRNTEAFF
DNA: TGTGCCAGCAGCTTAAGCCGGAACACTGAAGCTTTCTTT

V: TRBV7-6
J: TRBJ2-2
D: .
size: .
CDR3: CASSLAGSVPGELFF
DNA: TGTGCCAGCAGCTTAGCAGGTTCAGTCCCCGGGGAGCTGTTTTTT

V: TRBV5-4
J: TRBJ1-2
D: .
size: .
CDR3: CASSLEQGGFGYTF
DNA: TGTGCCAGCAGCTTGGAACAGGGTGGTTTCGGCTACACCTTC

V: TRBV6-5
J: TRBJ1-1
D: TRBD1
size: .
CDR3: CASNTRTGESEAFF
DNA: TGTGCCAGCAACACCAGGACAGGGGAATCCGAAGCTTTCTTT

V: TRBV7-3
J: TRBJ1-6
D: .
size: .
CDR3: CASSLRPESPLHF
DNA: TGTGCCAGCAGCTTACGGCCGGAGTCACCCCTCCACTTT

V: TRBV7-5
J: TRBJ2-2
D: .
size: .
CDR3: CVRVTGLFTGELFF
DNA: TGTGTCAGAGTTACTGGACTGTTCACTGGGGAGCTGTTTTTT

V: TRBV10-3
J: TRBJ2-3
D: TRBD2
size: .
CDR3: CAISAQLAGHTDTQYF
DNA: TGTGCCATCAGTGCGCAACTAGCGGGGCACACAGATACGCAGTATTTT

V: TRBV2
J: TRBJ2-7
D: TRBD1
size: once
CDR3: CASTDRGQSYEQYF
DNA: TGTGCCAGCACGGACAGGGGCCAATCCTACGAGCAGTACTTC

V: TRBV5-1
J: TRBJ1-1
D: .
size: .
CDR3: CASSSGLLHTEAFF
DNA: TGCGCCAGCAGCTCAGGGTTATTGCACACTGAAGCTTTCTTT

V: TRBV7-2
J: TRBJ1-2
D: .
size: .
CDR3: CASSVDRSLNYGYTF
DNA: TGTGCCAGCAGCGTCGACAGGTCTCTGAACTATGGCTACACCTTC

V: TRBV4-1
J: TRBJ2-3
D: .
size: .
CDR3: CASSQDTSADTQYF
DNA: TGCGCCAGCAGCCAAGATACGTCCGCGGATACGCAGTATTTT

V: TRBV5-1
J: TRBJ1-6
D: .
size: .
CDR3: CASSLDSYDSPLHF
DNA: TGCGCCAGCAGCTTAGATTCATATGATTCACCCCTCCACTTT

V: TRBV7-9
J: TRBJ2-1
D: TRBD1
size: .
CDR3: CASSYPGQGAGEQFF
DNA: TGTGCCAGCAGCTATCCGGGACAGGGGGCTGGTGAGCAGTTCTTC

V: TRBV25-1
J: TRBJ2-5
D: .
size: .
CDR3: CASSSLVPQETQYF
DNA: TGTGCCAGCAGTTCTCTGGTCCCCCAAGAGACCCAGTACTTC